This passage covers 26 T cell receptor beta chains from one sample sequenced in a study of cytomegalovirus exposure and HLA in healthy donors. Sequencing was performed with immunoSEQ multiplex PCR; in TCRdb, only in-frame clones are kept and a portion is missing. Here the sample spans over 100,000 clones, 85% to 90% being singletons. Sequencing was done on a sample of PBMCs. The receptors shown here come from a young man in good health and CMV-seronegative.

The gene calls are TRBV27 and TRBJ2-7; 7 bases agree with TRBD1. Germline V CDR1 and CDR2: MNHEY, SMNVEV (reference sequence). CDR3 length: 12 amino acids. V was pared by 6 bases and J by 5 bases, with 4 bases of the junction left unmatched. CDR3 sequence: CASRTGIDEQYF. For the CDR3, the DNA is TGTGCCAGCAGGACAGGGATCGACGAGCAGTACTTC.

This clone was seen a single time. The rearrangement links TRBV2 to TRBJ1-6; 8 nucleotides match TRBD1. The CDR3 runs to 15 residues. Germline-derived CDR1 and CDR2 are SNHLY and FYNNEI. J was trimmed by 7 bases and V by 5 bases; bases with no gene match: 7. The DNA for the CDR3 is TGTGCCAGCAGTATAGAGACAGGGGAGAATTCACCCCTCCACTTT. Translation: CASSIETGENSPLHF.

The V and J genes are TRBV4-1 and TRBJ1-2, with D perhaps TRBD1 (6 bases). Trimming removed 4 bases from V and 4 bases from J, with 13 bases in between. The V gene's germline CDR1 is MGHRA and CDR2 YSYEKL. The CDR3 has 14 residues. This CDR3 reads CASSPRGALYGYTF. In DNA, the CDR3 is TGCGCCAGCAGCCCGCGGGGGGCCCTCTATGGCTACACCTTC.

The genes are TRBV7-2 and TRBJ2-1, with D possibly TRBD1 on 5 matching bases. The CDR3 has 13 amino acids. V dropped 0 bases and J dropped 9 bases, with 9 bases sitting between them. Germline CDR1 SGHTA, CDR2 FQGNSA. CDR3 bases: TGTGCCAGCAGCTTAGCGAAGGGGCGTGAGCAGTTCTTC. Its translation: CASSLAKGREQFF.

This chain links TRBV4-2 with TRBJ1-1; 7 bases are shared with TRBD1. The CDR3 runs 14 residues. V shed 3 bases and J 2 bases; nucleotides not matched to a gene: 3. Germline V lookup: CDR1 LGHNA, CDR2 YNFKEQ. The CDR3 DNA reads as TGTGCCAGCAGCCAGGTAGGGGGCAACACTGAAGCTTTCTTT. It is translated as CASSQVGGNTEAFF.

The rearrangement links TRBV7-2 to TRBJ1-1, with 9 bases lining up with TRBD1. CDR1 SGHTA and CDR2 FQGNSA come from the germline V gene. The CDR3 has 14 amino acids. The V segment lost 5 bases and the J segment 4 bases; nucleotides outside the gene matches: 5. The chain's CDR3 is CASSPQGAGTEAFF. In nucleotides, the CDR3 is TGTGCCAGCAGCCCACAGGGGGCGGGCACTGAAGCTTTCTTT.

V is TRBV6-1 and J is TRBJ1-3, with 10 bases identical to TRBD1. The ends lost 5 bases at V and 2 bases at J; junction bases unmatched: 3. This CDR3 contains 15 residues. In germline, CDR1 is MNHNS, CDR2 SASEGT. The CDR3 nucleotides read TGTGCCAGCAGTTTGACAGGGGGCACTGGAAACACCATATATTTT. This translates into CASSLTGGTGNTIYF.

This clone was seen a handful of times. The genes are TRBV27 and TRBJ1-6; tentatively, D is TRBD1 (5 bases). The CDR3 extends over 13 amino acids. Germline lookup yields CDR1 MNHEY and CDR2 SMNVEV (reference sequence). V lost 5 bases to trimming and J lost 11 bases, with 13 bases between them. This CDR3 reads CASSIRDSTPLHF. For the CDR3, the DNA is TGTGCCAGCAGTATCCGGGACTCTACACCCCTCCACTTT.

The chain combines TRBV27 with TRBJ2-3; TRBD1 is a possible D gene (5 bases). Between the trimmed V and J ends, which lost 6 bases and 7 bases, there was a span of 17 bases. Germline V CDR1 and CDR2: MNHEY, SMNVEV (reference sequence). CDR3 length: 14 residues. CDR3 bases: TGTGCCAGCAGCCCCCGCAGGGTGCTTTATACGCAGTATTTT. As protein: CASSPRRVLYTQYF.

The V and J genes are TRBV7-6 and TRBJ1-1; the D is unclear. The CDR3 is 13 amino acids. V was trimmed by 0 bases and J by 4 bases, leaving 6 bases between them. Germline CDR1 is SGHVS and CDR2 is FNYEAQ. CDR3 amino acids: CASSLAPGTEAFF. In DNA, the CDR3 is TGTGCCAGCAGCTTAGCGCCCGGCACTGAAGCTTTCTTT.

The CDR3 spells CASSLTVGHEQFF. The CDR3 DNA is TGTGCCAGCAGTCTTACTGTGGGGCATGAGCAGTTCTTC. The gene calls are TRBV7-3 and TRBJ2-1; perhaps TRBD1 as D (5 bases). Between the trimmed V and J ends, which lost 6 bases and 8 bases, there was a span of 14 bases. This CDR3 has 13 residues. The germline V gene has CDR1 SGHTA and CDR2 FQGTGA.

This chain uses TRBV14 with TRBJ2-5; D not resolved. This CDR3 is built from 13 residues. The ends were cut back, 2 bases at V and 0 bases at J, with 4 bases in the middle. Looked up from germline, CDR1 is SGHDN and CDR2 is FVKESK. CDR3: CASSQQYQETQYF. CDR3 coding DNA: TGTGCCAGCAGCCAACAGTACCAAGAGACCCAGTACTTC.

J is TRBJ2-5 and V is TRBV6-5, with D perhaps matching TRBD1 (6 bases). The CDR3 covers 16 residues. Germline V lookup: CDR1 MNHEY, CDR2 SVGAGI. Trimming pared 4 bases from V and 1 base from J, leaving 16 bases between. The CDR3 here is CASSFTPQGTQETQYF. In DNA form, the CDR3 reads TGTGCCAGCAGTTTTACTCCTCAGGGGACCCAAGAGACCCAGTACTTC.

The rearrangement links TRBV19 to TRBJ2-7; D remains ambiguous. Germline values: CDR1 LNHDA, CDR2 SQIVND (reference sequence). The CDR3 totals 14 residues. V was shortened by 3 bases and J by 5 bases, with 14 bases between the two germline ends. The CDR3 loop reads CASSMFRSANEQYF. The CDR3 DNA reads TGTGCCAGTAGTATGTTTAGGAGTGCGAACGAGCAGTACTTC.

The chain recombines TRBV7-7 with TRBJ2-5; maybe TRBD1 (6 bases). In germline, CDR1 is SSHAT, CDR2 FNYEAQ (reference sequence). The CDR3 runs 15 residues. Trimming removed 0 bases at V and 5 bases at J, with 13 bases between. For the CDR3, the DNA is TGTGCCAGCAGCTTAGCGTCGACAGGCGAGGAGACCCAGTACTTC. Translating it yields CASSLASTGEETQYF.

The rearrangement joins TRBV7-6 to TRBJ2-7; 13 positions agree with TRBD2. The germline gives CDR1 SGHVS, CDR2 FNYEAQ. Unmatched junction bases numbered 7, after V lost 2 bases and J lost 9 bases. This CDR3 comprises 15 residues. The CDR3 sequence: CASSLSTTSGGRQYF. The CDR3 nucleotides are TGTGCCAGCAGCTTATCGACGACTAGCGGGGGGCGGCAGTACTTC.

The chain links TRBV6-5 to TRBJ2-3; 9 bases line up with TRBD2. CDR1 is MNHEY and CDR2 is SVGAGI in the germline V gene. There are 15 residues in the CDR3. The V and J ends lost 5 bases and 3 bases, in that order; junction bases with no gene match: 6. This CDR3 reads CASSMTSGDTDTQYF. Written as DNA, the CDR3 is TGTGCCAGCAGTATGACTAGCGGAGATACAGATACGCAGTATTTT.

In this sample, this clone turned up once. The rearrangement uses TRBV5-6 and TRBJ1-1, with 9 bases lining up with TRBD1. The V segment lost 4 bases and the J segment 10 bases; nucleotides outside the gene matches: 5. The CDR3 runs 12 residues. The germline V gene encodes CDR1 SGHDT and CDR2 YYEEEE. Here the CDR3 reads CASSVGQGGAFF. In DNA, the CDR3 is TGTGCCAGCAGCGTGGGACAGGGTGGAGCTTTCTTT.

The rearrangement joins TRBV4-1 to TRBJ2-2; TRBD1 agrees at 7 bases. V dropped 5 bases and J dropped 6; count of bases not matched to a gene: 3. Germline CDR1 reads MGHRA; CDR2 reads YSYEKL. The CDR3 sequence is 13 residues long. The CDR3 here is CASSSTGSGELFF. As DNA, the CDR3 is TGCGCCAGCAGCTCGACAGGGTCCGGGGAGCTGTTTTTT.

This clone was counted only a few times. The chain joins TRBV27 to TRBJ2-3, with 7 bases matching TRBD2. Trimming removed 5 bases from V and 0 bases from J; junction bases left unmatched: 23. The CDR3 has 21 residues. The germline CDR1 and CDR2 sequences are MNHEY and SMNVEV (reference sequence). CDR3 in DNA: TGTGCCAGCAGTCACATACGAGGGTTCTCTAGCGGCAGTCCTAGCACAGATACGCAGTATTTT. Translating gives CASSHIRGFSSGSPSTDTQYF.

V usage is TRBV29-1 and J usage is TRBJ2-7; D not resolved. The V end was cut by 6 bases, the J end by 0 bases, with 12 bases between. Germline assignment: CDR1 SQVTM and CDR2 ANQGSEA. The CDR3 runs 13 residues. The CDR3 region has the DNA TGCAGCGTCCTGACATCAATCTCCTACGAGCAGTACTTC. Translated, it gives CSVLTSISYEQYF.

The rearrangement joins TRBV6-1 to TRBJ2-7; TRBD1 is a possible D gene (5 bases). V lost 7 bases and J lost 2, with 12 bases in between. This CDR3 is built from 13 residues. Germline assignment: CDR1 MNHNS and CDR2 SASEGT. The DNA of the CDR3 is TGTGCCAGCATGGCCAGGACAACCTACGAGCAGTACTTC. Translation gives CASMARTTYEQYF.

The chain has TRBV15 and TRBJ1-5, with TRBD1 as a possible D gene (5 bases). CDR3 length: 15 residues. CDR1 is LNHNV, CDR2 YYDKDF, per germline (reference sequence). Trimming pared 0 bases from V and 4 bases from J, leaving 10 bases between. The CDR3 DNA sequence: TGTGCCACCAGCAGAGATTTAGGGGTAAATCAGCCCCAGCATTTT. Its protein is CATSRDLGVNQPQHF.

This chain connects TRBV4-1 to TRBJ2-1, with D maybe TRBD1 (5 bases). The CDR3 is 16 amino acids. Germline CDR1 MGHRA, CDR2 YSYEKL. With 1 base removed from V and 5 bases from J, the gap between germline ends came to 15 bases. CDR3 amino acids: CASSQVLLDKNNEQFF. CDR3 nucleotides: TGCGCCAGCAGCCAAGTATTATTGGACAAGAACAATGAGCAGTTCTTC.

This rearrangement joins TRBV9 to TRBJ2-1; 8 bases align to TRBD1. The germline gives CDR1 SGDLS, CDR2 YYNGEE. V lost 4 bases and J lost 7; bases outside the gene matches: 10. This CDR3 has 15 residues. In DNA, the CDR3 is TGTGCCAGCAGCTGGGGAGACAGGGGTGAAAATGAGCAGTTCTTC. This sequence encodes CASSWGDRGENEQFF.

This clone was seen only once. This chain links TRBV19 with TRBJ1-2; D unclear. V was trimmed by 3 bases and J by 5 bases, leaving 13 bases between them. Germline CDR1 and CDR2: LNHDA and SQIVND (reference sequence). The CDR3 extends over 14 amino acids. The CDR3 DNA sequence: TGTGCCAGTAGTATGCTGGGCACGGGGTATGGCTACACCTTC. Translating gives CASSMLGTGYGYTF.